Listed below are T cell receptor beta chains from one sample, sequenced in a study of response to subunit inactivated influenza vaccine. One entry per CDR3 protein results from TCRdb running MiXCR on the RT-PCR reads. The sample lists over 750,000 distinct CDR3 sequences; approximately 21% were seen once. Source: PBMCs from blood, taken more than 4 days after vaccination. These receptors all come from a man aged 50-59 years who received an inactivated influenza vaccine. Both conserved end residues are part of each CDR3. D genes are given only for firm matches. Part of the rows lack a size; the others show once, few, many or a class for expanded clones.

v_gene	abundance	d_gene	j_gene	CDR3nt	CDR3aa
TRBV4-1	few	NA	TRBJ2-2	TGCGCCAGCAGCCAAGGAGTCGTGACAGTAAACACCGGGGAGCTGTTTTTT	CASSQGVVTVNTGELFF
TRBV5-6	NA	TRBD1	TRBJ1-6	TGTGCCAGCAGCGGCCTAAGACAGGGGGTAGTTAATTCACCCCTCCACTTT	CASSGLRQGVVNSPLHF
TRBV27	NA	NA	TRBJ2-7	TGTGCCAGCAGATACCTACTCTCCTACGAGCAGTACTTC	CASRYLLSYEQYF
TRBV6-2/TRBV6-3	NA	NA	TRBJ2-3	TGTGCCAGCAGTTACCCTACTGATCACCCAGGGGGGAGAAGCACAGATACGCAGTATTTT	CASSYPTDHPGGRSTDTQYF
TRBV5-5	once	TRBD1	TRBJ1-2	TGTGCCAGCAGCCCGAGGGTGGGAGCAGGGGGCGGCTACACCTTC	CASSPRVGAGGGYTF
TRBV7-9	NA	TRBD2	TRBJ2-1	TGTGCCAGCAGCTTAGGAATTACTAGCGGGGTCTACAATGAGCAGTTCTTC	CASSLGITSGVYNEQFF
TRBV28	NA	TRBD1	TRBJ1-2	TGTGCCAGCAGGAAACCGGGACAGGGGCCGTCTAACTATGGCTACACCTTC	CASRKPGQGPSNYGYTF
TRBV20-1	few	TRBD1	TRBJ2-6	TGCAGTGCTGCCGGGACAGGCTCCTCTGGGGCCAACGTCCTGACTTTC	CSAAGTGSSGANVLTF
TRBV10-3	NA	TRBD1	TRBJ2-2	TGTGCCATCAGTGATCACACAGGGGCGGACACCGGGGAGCTGTTTTTT	CAISDHTGADTGELFF
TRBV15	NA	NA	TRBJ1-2	TGTGCCACCAGCAGAGATAAGGGGAACTATGGCTACACCTTC	CATSRDKGNYGYTF
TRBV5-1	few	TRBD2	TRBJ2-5	TGCGCCAGCAGCTTGGGAGGTAGCGGGAGTGTCCGGGAGACCCAGTACTTC	CASSLGGSGSVRETQYF
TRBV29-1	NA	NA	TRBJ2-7	TGCAGCGTTAAGGGCAGGGCAGTCTACGAGCAGTACTTC	CSVKGRAVYEQYF
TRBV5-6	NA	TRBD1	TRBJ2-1	TGTGCCAGCAGCGCGGCCGGGACAGGGGACAATGAGCAGTTCTTC	CASSAAGTGDNEQFF
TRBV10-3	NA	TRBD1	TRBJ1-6	TGTGCCATCAGCCTTGACAGGGCTTCACCCCTCCACTTT	CAISLDRASPLHF
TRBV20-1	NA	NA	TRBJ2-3	TGCAGTGCTTATTTACAGACAGATACGCAGTATTTT	CSAYLQTDTQYF
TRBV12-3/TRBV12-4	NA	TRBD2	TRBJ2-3	TGTGCCAGCAGTCCCCCGGGACTAGCGGGGGCTCACAGCGGCACAGATACGCAGTATTTT	CASSPPGLAGAHSGTDTQYF
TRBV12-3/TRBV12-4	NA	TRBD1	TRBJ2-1	TGTGCCAGCAGGATAACAGGGGAGAGGTACAATGAGCAGTTCTTC	CASRITGERYNEQFF
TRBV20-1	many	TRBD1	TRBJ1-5	TGCAGTGCTAGAGTAACAGGGGAACAGCCCCAGCATTTT	CSARVTGEQPQHF
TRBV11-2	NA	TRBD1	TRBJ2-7	TGTGCCAGCAGCTACCGGGACAGGCCAACCTACGAGCAGTACTTC	CASSYRDRPTYEQYF
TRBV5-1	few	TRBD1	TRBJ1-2	TGCGCCAGCAGCCCAACCGGGACAGGGGCGGATGGCTACACCTTC	CASSPTGTGADGYTF
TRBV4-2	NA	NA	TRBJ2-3	TGTGCCAGCAGACAAGAGGCAACGGGTGGATATAGTACGCAGTATTTT	CASRQEATGGYSTQYF
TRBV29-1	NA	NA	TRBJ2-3	TGCAGCGTGAGGCACGGCATCACAGATACGCAGTATTTT	CSVRHGITDTQYF
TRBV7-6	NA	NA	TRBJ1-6	TGTGCCAGGCCGGGGGTTTTTGATTCACCCCTCCACTTT	CARPGVFDSPLHF
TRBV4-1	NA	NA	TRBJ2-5	TGCGCCAGCTCTATTCTAGCGTACCAAGAGACCCAGTACTTC	CASSILAYQETQYF
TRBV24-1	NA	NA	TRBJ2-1	TGTGCCACCAGTGATTCAAAAAAACCTAACAGGGATCAGGACTCCTACAATGAGCAGTTCTTC	CATSDSKKPNRDQDSYNEQFF
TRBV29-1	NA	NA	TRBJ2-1	TGCAGCGCGGGCGCCAACAATGAGCAGTTCTTC	CSAGANNEQFF
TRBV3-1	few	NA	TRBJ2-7	TGTGCCAGCGGTCGATTCGGCTACGAGCAGTACTTC	CASGRFGYEQYF
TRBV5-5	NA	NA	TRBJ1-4	TGTGCCAGCAGCTTCGGGACGGTATATGAAAAACTGTTTTTT	CASSFGTVYEKLFF
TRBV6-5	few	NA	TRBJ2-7	TGTGCCAGCAGTTACATTTTCGGTCAGGGGAGAGGGGAGCAGTACTTC	CASSYIFGQGRGEQYF
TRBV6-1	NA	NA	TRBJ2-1	TGTGCCAGCAGTCTTACCTCTCTGGGTGAGCAGTTCTTC	CASSLTSLGEQFF
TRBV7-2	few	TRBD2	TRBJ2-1	TGTGCCAGCAGCGTAGGACTAGCGGGGGGGCTTAGTGAGCAGTTCTTC	CASSVGLAGGLSEQFF
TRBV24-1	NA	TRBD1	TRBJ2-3	TGTGCCACCAGTGCCGGGACAGAGGGGGCCACAGATACGCAGTATTTT	CATSAGTEGATDTQYF
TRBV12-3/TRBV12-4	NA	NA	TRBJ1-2	TGTGCCAGCAGTTGGGACATCTATGGCTACACCTTC	CASSWDIYGYTF
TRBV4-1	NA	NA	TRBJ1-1	TGCGCCAGCAGCCAAGTGCAGGGGCAGTTGAACACTGAAGCTTTCTTT	CASSQVQGQLNTEAFF
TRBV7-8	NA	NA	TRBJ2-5	TGTGCCAGCAGCCCAAACCCGAGGGCGGTTCAAGAGACCCAGTACTTC	CASSPNPRAVQETQYF
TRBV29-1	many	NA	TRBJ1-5	TGCAGCGTTGAAGTACTAAGGGGTCAGCCCCAGCATTTT	CSVEVLRGQPQHF
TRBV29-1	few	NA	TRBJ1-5	TGCAGCGTTCAGGGTGATAGCAATCAGCCCCAGCATTTT	CSVQGDSNQPQHF
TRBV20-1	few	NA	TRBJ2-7	TGCAGTGCTAGCAGGGTGACGGGCTCCTACGAGCAGTACTTC	CSASRVTGSYEQYF
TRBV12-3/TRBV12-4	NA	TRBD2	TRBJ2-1	TGTGCCAGCAGTCTCTGGACTAGGATTTACAATGAGCAGTTCTTC	CASSLWTRIYNEQFF
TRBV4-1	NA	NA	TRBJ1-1	TGCGCCAGCAGCCAAGTGGTCGCAGCCCGGGGGGGAGCTTTCTTT	CASSQVVAARGGAFF
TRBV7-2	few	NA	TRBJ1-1	TGTGCCAGCAGCTTAGACGCGTTGACTGAAGCTTTCTTT	CASSLDALTEAFF
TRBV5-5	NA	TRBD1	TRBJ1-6	TGTGCCAGCAGTCCCGGGACAGGGGGATCACCCCTCCACTTT	CASSPGTGGSPLHF
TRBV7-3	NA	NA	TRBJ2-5	TGTGCCAGCAGCAAGGGACGAGAAGAGACCCAGTACTTC	CASSKGREETQYF
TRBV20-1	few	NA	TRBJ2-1	TGCAGTGCTAGGGAGTTAGGCAATGAGCAGTTCTTC	CSARELGNEQFF
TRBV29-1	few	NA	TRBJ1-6	TGCAGCGTTACGGCGGGGGGCGCGGGATCACCCCTCCACTTT	CSVTAGGAGSPLHF
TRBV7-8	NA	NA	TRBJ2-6	TGTGCCAGCAGCTTAGTGACAGGTTCCCTGGGAGGGGCCAACGTCCTGACTTTC	CASSLVTGSLGGANVLTF
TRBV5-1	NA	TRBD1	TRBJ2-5	TGCGCCAGCAGCAGAGGGACAGGGGGGGAGACCCAGTACTTC	CASSRGTGGETQYF
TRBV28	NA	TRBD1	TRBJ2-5	TGTGCCAGCAGTTTCCTCTGGGACAGGGGTTCTTTGGAGACCCAGTACTTC	CASSFLWDRGSLETQYF
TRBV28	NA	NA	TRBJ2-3	TGTGCCAGCAGTTCCGTTTTCACAGATACGCAGTATTTT	CASSSVFTDTQYF
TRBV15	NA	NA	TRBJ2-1	TGTGCCACCAGCAGAGATGGGGGGTGGGGAGAGGAGCAGTTCTTC	CATSRDGGWGEEQFF
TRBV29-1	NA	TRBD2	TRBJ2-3	TGCAGCGTCGGACTAGCGGGGGGATTAGGCCCGGCAGATACGCAGTATTTT	CSVGLAGGLGPADTQYF
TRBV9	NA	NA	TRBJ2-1	TGTGCCAGCAGCACTCGGGGGAACTCCTACAATGAGCAGTTCTTC	CASSTRGNSYNEQFF
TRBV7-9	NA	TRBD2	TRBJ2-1	TGTGCCAGCGGCTTTCGAGGCGGGAGTCACAATGAGCAGTTCTTC	CASGFRGGSHNEQFF
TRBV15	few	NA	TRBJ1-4	TGTGCCACCAGCAGAGACGGACAGCCAAATGAAAAACTGTTTTTT	CATSRDGQPNEKLFF
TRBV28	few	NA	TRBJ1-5	TGTGCCAGCGGGAGGGTACAGAGGAATCAGCCCCAGCATTTT	CASGRVQRNQPQHF